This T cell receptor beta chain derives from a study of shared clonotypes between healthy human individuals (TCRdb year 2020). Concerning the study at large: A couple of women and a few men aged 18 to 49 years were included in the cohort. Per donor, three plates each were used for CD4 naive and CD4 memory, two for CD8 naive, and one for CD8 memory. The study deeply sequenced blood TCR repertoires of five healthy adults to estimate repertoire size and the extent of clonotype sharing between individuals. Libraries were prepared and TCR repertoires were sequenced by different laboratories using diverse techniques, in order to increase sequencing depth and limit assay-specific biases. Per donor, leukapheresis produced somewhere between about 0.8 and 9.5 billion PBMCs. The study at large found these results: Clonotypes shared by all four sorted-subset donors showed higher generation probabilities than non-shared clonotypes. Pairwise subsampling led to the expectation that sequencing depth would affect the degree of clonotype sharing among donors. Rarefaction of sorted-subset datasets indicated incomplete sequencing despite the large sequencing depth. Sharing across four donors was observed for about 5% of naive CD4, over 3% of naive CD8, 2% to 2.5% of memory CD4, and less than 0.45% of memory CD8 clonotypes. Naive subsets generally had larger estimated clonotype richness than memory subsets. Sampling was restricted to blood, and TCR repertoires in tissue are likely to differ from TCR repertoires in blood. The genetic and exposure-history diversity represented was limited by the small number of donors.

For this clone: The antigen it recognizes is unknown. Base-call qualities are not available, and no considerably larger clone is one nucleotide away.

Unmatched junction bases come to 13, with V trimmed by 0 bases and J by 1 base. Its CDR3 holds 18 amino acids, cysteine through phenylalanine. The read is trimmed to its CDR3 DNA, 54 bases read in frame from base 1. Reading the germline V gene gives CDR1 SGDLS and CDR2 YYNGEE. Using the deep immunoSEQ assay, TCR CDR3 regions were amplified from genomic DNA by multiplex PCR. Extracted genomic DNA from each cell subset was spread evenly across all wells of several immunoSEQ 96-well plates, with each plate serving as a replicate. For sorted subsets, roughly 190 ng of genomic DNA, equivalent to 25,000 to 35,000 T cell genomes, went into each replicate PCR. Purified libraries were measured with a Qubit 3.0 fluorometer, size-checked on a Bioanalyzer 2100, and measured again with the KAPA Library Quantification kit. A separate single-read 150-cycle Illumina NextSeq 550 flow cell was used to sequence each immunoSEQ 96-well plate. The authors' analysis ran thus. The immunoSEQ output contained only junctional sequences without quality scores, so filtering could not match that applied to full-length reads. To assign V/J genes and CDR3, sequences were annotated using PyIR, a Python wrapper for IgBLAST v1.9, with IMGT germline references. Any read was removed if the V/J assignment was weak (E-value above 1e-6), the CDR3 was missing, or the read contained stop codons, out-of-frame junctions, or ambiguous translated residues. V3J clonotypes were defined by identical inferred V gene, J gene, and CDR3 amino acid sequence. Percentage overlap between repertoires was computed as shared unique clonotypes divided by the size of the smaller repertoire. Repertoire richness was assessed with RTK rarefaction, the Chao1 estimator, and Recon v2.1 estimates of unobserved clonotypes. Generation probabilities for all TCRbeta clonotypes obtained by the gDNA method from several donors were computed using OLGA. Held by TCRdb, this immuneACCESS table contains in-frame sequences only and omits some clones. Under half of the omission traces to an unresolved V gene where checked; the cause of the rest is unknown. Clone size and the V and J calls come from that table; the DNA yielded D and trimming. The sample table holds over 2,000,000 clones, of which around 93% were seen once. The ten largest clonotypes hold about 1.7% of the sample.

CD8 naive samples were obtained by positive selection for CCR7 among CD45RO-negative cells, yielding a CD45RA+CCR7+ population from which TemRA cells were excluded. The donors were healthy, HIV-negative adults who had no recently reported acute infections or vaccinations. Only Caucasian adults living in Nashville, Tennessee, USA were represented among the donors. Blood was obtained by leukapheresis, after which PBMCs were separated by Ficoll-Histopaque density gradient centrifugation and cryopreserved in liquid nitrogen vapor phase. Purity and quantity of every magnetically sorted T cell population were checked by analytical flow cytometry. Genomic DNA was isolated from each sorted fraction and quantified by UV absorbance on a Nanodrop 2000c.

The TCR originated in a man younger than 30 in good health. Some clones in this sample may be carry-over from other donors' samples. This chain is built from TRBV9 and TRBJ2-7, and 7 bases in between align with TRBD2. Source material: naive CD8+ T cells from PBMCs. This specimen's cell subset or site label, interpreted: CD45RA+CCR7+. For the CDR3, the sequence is CASSVGGPGREDSYEQYF. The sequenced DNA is TGTGCCAGCAGCGTAGGGGGTCCGGGGAGGGAAGATTCCTACGAGCAGTACTTC.